Described below is a single T cell receptor beta chain sequence and its context. This sample was taken from a study of control samples from healthy donors and cancer patients. Trimming cost V 5 bases and J 1 base, with 11 bases left between them. The germline gives CDR1 SEHNR, CDR2 FQNEAQ (reference sequence). The CDR3 spans 14 residues. Method: immunoSEQ multiplex PCR; TCRdb's copy keeps in-frame clones and lacks some. The sample has approximately 100,000 clones; about four fifths are singletons. The sequence came from a man aged 55 to 69 in good health. V gene TRBV7-9 combines with J gene TRBJ1-2, with D unresolved. Sequencing used blood. The CDR3 here is CASSPVGFNYGYTF. In DNA form, the CDR3 reads TGTGCCAGCAGCCCCGTGGGTTTTAACTATGGCTACACCTTC.